A selection of T cell receptor beta chains follows, all from one sample in a study of CXCR3-negative and CXCR3-positive naive CD8 T cells. From its re-call of the 5' RACE reads, TCRdb lists each CDR3 protein once, without DNA. The sample shows about 130,000 distinct CDR3 sequences, and 0.29% sits with its ten largest clones. Input material: naive CXCR3- CD8+ T cells from blood. These receptors all come from a human donor in good health. Some clones in this sample may be carry-over from other donors' samples. The CDR3 runs from the conserved cysteine through the conserved F or W. Each record gives: J gene, V gene, CDR3 protein.

>TRBJ1-1|TRBV7-2
CASSFRSNTEAFF
>TRBJ2-7|TRBV7-2
CASSLWEPYEQYF
>TRBJ2-1|TRBV5-1
CASSPGLAGGPSFF
>TRBJ2-1|TRBV5-1
CASSLFGGQSTQSEQFF
>TRBJ2-3|TRBV7-6
CASSPLGGRTDTQYF
>TRBJ2-3|TRBV28
CASSLEGLAGGNTDTQYF
>TRBJ1-2|TRBV6-5
CASSDGLTYGYTF
>TRBJ1-5|TRBV9
CASSPRPNQPQHF
>TRBJ2-3|TRBV20-1
CSARLQGGGRTDTQYF
>TRBJ2-3|TRBV5-1
CASSLPAADETDTQYF
>TRBJ2-3|TRBV28
CASSPAGLSTDTQYF
>TRBJ2-7|TRBV7-9
CASSSQGLGTYEQYF
>TRBJ1-2|TRBV6-4
CASSDSTAYGYTF